This record looks at one T cell receptor beta chain sequence and its context. Produced via immunoSEQ multiplex PCR; TCRdb's table is partial and in-frame only. Among 95,000 to 150,000 clones listed, 80% to 95% were seen once. This sample was included in a study of control samples from healthy donors and cancer patients. This clonotype was sampled from a man at least 80 years old with head and neck cancer. The material sequenced was PBMCs.

The CDR3, as DNA: TGTGCCAGCAGTGAAAATCCCCAGGGGCCCTTTTCCAATCAGCCCCAGCATTTT. This translates into CASSENPQGPFSNQPQHF. The genes are TRBV6-1 and TRBJ1-5, with D possibly matching TRBD1 (6 bases). Trimming took 2 bases from V and 3 from J, leaving 20 bases between them. Looked up from germline, CDR1 is MNHNS and CDR2 is SASEGT. CDR3 length: 18 residues.